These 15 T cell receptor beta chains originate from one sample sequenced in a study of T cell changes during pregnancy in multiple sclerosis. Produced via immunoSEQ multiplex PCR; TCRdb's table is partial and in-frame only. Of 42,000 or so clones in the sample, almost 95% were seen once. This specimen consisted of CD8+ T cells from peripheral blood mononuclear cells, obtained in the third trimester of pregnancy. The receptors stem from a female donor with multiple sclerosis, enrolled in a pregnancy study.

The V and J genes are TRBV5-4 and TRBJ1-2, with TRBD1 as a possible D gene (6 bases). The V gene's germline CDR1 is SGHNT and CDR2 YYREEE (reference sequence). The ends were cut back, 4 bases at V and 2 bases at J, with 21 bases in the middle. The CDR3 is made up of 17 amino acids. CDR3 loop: CASSVNGVLQGNYGYTF. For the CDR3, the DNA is TGTGCCAGCAGCGTCAATGGGGTCCTACAGGGAAACTATGGCTACACCTTC.

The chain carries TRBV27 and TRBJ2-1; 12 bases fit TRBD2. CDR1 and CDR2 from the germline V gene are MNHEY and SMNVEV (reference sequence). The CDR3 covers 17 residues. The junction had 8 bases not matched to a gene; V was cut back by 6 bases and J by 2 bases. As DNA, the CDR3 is TGTGCCAGCAGCTGGCTAGCGGGAGGGGGGACCTACAATGAGCAGTTCTTC. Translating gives CASSWLAGGGTYNEQFF.

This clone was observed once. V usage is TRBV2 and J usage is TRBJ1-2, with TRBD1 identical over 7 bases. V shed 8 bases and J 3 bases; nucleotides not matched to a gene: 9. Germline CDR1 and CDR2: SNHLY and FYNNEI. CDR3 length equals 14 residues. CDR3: CASVGTALYYGYTF. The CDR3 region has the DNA TGTGCCAGCGTTGGGACAGCATTGTACTATGGCTACACCTTC.

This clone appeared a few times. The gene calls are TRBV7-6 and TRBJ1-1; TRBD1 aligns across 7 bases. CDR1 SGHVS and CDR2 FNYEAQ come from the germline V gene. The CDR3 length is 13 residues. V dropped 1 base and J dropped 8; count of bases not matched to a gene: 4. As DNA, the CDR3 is TGTGCCAGCAGCTTAGATAGGGGGCGGGAAGCTTTCTTT. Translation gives CASSLDRGREAFF.

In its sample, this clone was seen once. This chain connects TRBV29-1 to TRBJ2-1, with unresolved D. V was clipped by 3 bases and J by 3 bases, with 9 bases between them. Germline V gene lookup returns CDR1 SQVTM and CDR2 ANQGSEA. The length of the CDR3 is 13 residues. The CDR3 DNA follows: TGCAGCGTTGACCCTGACTTCTACAATGAGCAGTTCTTC. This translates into CSVDPDFYNEQFF.

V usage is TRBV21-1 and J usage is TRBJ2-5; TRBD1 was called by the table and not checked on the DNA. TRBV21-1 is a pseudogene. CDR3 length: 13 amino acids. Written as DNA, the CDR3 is TGTGCCAGCGGGGGACAGTGGGAAGAGACCCAGTACTTC. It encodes CASGGQWEETQYF.

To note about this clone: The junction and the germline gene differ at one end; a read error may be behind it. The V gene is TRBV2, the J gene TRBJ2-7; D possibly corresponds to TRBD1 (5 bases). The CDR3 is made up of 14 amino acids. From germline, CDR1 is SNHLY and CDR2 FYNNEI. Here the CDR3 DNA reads TGTGCCAGCAGTGGAAGTCAGGAACGTCAGGGTCTGGACTTC. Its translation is CASSGSQERQGLDF.

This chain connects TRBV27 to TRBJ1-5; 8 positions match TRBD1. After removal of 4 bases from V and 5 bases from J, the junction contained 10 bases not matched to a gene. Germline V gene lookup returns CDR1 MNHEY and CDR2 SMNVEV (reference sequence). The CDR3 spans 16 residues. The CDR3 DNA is TGTGCCAGCAGTTCCATAGGACAGGGCGTAGATCAGCCCCAGCATTTT. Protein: CASSSIGQGVDQPQHF.

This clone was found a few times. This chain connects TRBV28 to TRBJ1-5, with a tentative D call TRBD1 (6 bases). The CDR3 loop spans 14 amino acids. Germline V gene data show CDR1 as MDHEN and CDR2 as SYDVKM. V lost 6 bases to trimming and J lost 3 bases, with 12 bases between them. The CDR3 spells CASRNRVSNQPQHF. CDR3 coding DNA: TGTGCCAGCAGGAACAGGGTATCCAATCAGCCCCAGCATTTT.

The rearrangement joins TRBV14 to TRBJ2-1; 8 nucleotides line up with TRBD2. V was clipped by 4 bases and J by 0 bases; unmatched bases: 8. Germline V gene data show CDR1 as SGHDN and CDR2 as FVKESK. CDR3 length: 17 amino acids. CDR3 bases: TGTGCCAGCAGCCCTTCGACTAGCGAGAGCTCCTACAATGAGCAGTTCTTC. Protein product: CASSPSTSESSYNEQFF.

The CDR3 DNA reads TGTGCCAGCAGCCCGAGGGATTCATATAATGAGCAGTTCTTC. Its protein product is CASSPRDSYNEQFF. The chain combines TRBV7-9 with TRBJ2-1; D might be TRBD2 (5 bases). CDR1 is SEHNR, CDR2 FQNEAQ, per germline (reference sequence). The CDR3 has 14 residues. Trimming shortened V by 5 bases and J by 7 bases, and 15 bases separated the two germline ends.

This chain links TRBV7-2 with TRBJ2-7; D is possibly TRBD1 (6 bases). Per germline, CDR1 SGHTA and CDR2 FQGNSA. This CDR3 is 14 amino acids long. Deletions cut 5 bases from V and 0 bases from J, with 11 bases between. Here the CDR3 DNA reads TGTGCCAGCAGCCAGAGGGACACCTCCTACGAGCAGTACTTC. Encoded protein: CASSQRDTSYEQYF.

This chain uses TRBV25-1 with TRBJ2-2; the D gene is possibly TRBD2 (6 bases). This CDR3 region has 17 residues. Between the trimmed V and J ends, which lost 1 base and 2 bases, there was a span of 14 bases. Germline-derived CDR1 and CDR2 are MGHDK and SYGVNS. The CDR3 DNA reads TGTGCCAGCAGTGAATTGCCGGGACTGCGCAACACCGGGGAGCTGTTTTTT. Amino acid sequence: CASSELPGLRNTGELFF.

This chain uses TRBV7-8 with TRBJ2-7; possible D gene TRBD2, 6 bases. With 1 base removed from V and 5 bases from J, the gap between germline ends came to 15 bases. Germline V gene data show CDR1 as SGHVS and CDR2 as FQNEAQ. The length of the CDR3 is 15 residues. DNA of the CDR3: TGTGCCAGCAGCTTAGTGGCCGGGAGTCGGGACGAGCAGTACTTC. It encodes CASSLVAGSRDEQYF.

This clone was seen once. CDR3 sequence (DNA): TGTGCCAGTAGTTCGACAGGGCTGGGCAATGAGCAGTTCTTC. It codes for CASSSTGLGNEQFF. The chain links TRBV19 to TRBJ2-1; TRBD1 aligns across 7 bases. Germline assignment: CDR1 LNHDA and CDR2 SQIVND (reference sequence). V was pared by 5 bases and J by 6 bases, with 7 bases of the junction left unmatched. The CDR3 extends over 14 amino acids.